This TCR beta chain was profiled in a study of long-term antiretroviral therapy in people with HIV. Notes on the study in general: Those clones which expanded before ART made up the dominant part of the repertoire at all time points. The data indicate that diversity increased after ART but remained below transplant donor controls.

Participants living with HIV all received treatment in the United States. Cryopreserved PBMC numbered 1-10 million per sample before DNA extraction. Remarks on this clone: Its antigen remains unknown.

This was the immunoSEQ v3.0 assay at survey level. The protocol was immunoSEQ multiplex PCR, while the TCRdb copy is restricted to in-frame clones and leaves out a portion. The sample includes 20,000 to 25,000 clones, roughly 84% of them seen just once. Germline-derived CDR1 and CDR2 are SGDLS and YYNGEE. V was trimmed by 2 bases and J by 4 bases, leaving 9 bases between them. This CDR3 contains 14 residues. V usage is TRBV9 and J usage is TRBJ2-2; tentative D call: TRBD1 (5 bases). This clonotype originated in a woman aged 45 to 65 with HIV. The sequences come from unsorted PBMCs, collected 1.9 years after starting antiretroviral therapy. As DNA, the CDR3 is TGTGCCAGCAGCGTTCAGGGCCTCACCGGGGAGCTGTTTTTT. Translating it yields CASSVQGLTGELFF.